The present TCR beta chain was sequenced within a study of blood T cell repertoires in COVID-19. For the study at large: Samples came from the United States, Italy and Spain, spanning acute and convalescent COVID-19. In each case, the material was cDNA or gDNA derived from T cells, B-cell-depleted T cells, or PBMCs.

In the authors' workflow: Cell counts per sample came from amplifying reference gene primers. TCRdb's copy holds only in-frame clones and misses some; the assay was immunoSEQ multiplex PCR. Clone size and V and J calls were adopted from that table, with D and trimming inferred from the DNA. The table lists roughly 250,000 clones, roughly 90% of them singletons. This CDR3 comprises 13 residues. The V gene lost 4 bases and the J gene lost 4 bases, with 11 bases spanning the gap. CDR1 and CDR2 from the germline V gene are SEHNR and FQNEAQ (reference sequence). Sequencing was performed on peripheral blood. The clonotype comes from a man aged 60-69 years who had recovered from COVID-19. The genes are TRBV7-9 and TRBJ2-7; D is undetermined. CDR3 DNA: TGTGCCAGCAGCTCCATGGCCCTTTACGAGCAGTACTTC. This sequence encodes CASSSMALYEQYF.